The sequence of this TCR beta chain was determined in a study of control samples from healthy donors and cancer patients. V shed 5 bases, J shed 6 bases, and the junction held 8 bases outside the gene matches. The CDR3 covers 15 residues. CDR1 and CDR2 (germline): LNHDA, SQIVND (reference sequence). Generated by immunoSEQ multiplex PCR, the TCRdb table keeps only in-frame clones and is missing some. Of around 200,000 clones listed, 90% to 95% are singletons. The V gene is TRBV19, the J gene TRBJ2-1; TRBD2 aligns across 9 bases. The specimen was blood. The sequence came from a man aged 18 to 30 in good health. The CDR3 sequence is CASSPIAGALNEQFF. The CDR3 DNA sequence: TGTGCCAGTAGTCCAATAGCGGGGGCCCTCAATGAGCAGTTCTTC.